This T cell receptor (beta chain) was sequenced for a study of T cell responses to AZD1222 COVID-19 vaccine (dated by TCRdb to the early 2020s). For context, the study as a whole: AZD1222 recipients with second doses at about 4 weeks or about 12 weeks were pooled, because spike-specific TCR depth and breadth did not differ between schedules. A total of around 240 trial participants underwent TCR sequencing, of whom roughly 210 had received two doses of AZD1222 and around 26 had received two doses of the MenACWY control vaccine. Trial participants were enrolled by age into 18-55, 56-69 and 70-plus year subgroups, with around 150, 28 and 57 TCR-sequenced participants respectively. Study-level results and caveats: Nearly half of unique spike-specific TCRs reportedly recognized epitopes outside regions mutated in the B.1.351 and B.1.1.7 variants. A significant rise in spike-specific TCR breadth and depth was observed after two AZD1222 doses relative to day 0 and relative to MenACWY recipients. Conclusions about previously exposed vaccinees are limited because only six or seven AZD1222 recipients were SARS-CoV-2 seropositive at baseline. In the small 56-69-year group, the increase in depth fell short of significance, most likely because of low power. Participants were mostly white British and included more females than males, and it was suggested by the authors that clonal diversity may have been underestimated. No day 14 peak-response samples were available, so repertoires were characterized only after the peak T cell response. CD4 TCRs associated with the vaccine covered the entire spike protein, and the dominant responses were in regions 160-218 and 743-854.

The time point label, as the study defines it: baseline before first vaccination. Samples from vaccinated people were obtained from the UK trials COV001 and COV002, which included a single-blind randomized controlled phase 2/3 trial of AZD1222 (ChAdOx1 nCoV-19) in healthy adults. For TCRbeta chain sequencing, PBMC samples from trial participants were taken at day 0 and at day 28 after the second dose. As to this clone: Which antigen it targets is not known. No much larger clone exists at a distance of one base, and base qualities are not known.

The CDR3 regions of human TCRbeta chains were analyzed by immunosequencing. Under the source paper's analysis protocol: Repertoire TCRs were matched against a reference library of SARS-CoV-2-specific TCRs generated with the MIRA antigen-specificity platform. Breadth was defined as the fraction of unique TCRs that were SARS-CoV-2-associated. Depth was defined as the fraction of total T cells that were SARS-CoV-2-associated. Each spike-specific TCR was assigned to its reactive spike region and to a CD4 or CD8 class using the MIRA data. Log10-transformed breadth and depth values were compared by one-way ANOVA with Sidak's multiple comparisons tests. TCRdb provides this immuneACCESS table in a form limited to in-frame rearrangements. Some clones are lacking; in checked studies, under half of them reflect an unresolved V gene, and why the rest are absent is not known. V and J calls and clone size are copied from that table; D and trimming were computed from the DNA. This sample is represented by under 150,000 clones; about 88% of them were singletons. Approximately 27% of the sample comes from the top ten.

The germline V gene (reference sequence) gives CDR1 as SSHAT and CDR2 as FNYEAQ. For this chain, trimming is 8 bases at the V end and 5 bases at the J end, and the number of junction bases without a gene match is 12. The CDR3 holds 15 amino acids from the cysteine to the phenylalanine. Left in the record is the CDR3 DNA by itself, 45 bases read in frame from the first base. The receptor comes from an adult in good health. This sequence uses TRBV7-7 and TRBJ2-5; TRBD1 lines up with 9 middle nucleotides. The sequencing used peripheral blood, collected on day 0 of AZD1222 vaccination. The DNA is TGTGCCAGCGGCCGCGGGGACAGGGAGGTTGAGACCCAGTACTTC. The translation is CASGRGDREVETQYF.